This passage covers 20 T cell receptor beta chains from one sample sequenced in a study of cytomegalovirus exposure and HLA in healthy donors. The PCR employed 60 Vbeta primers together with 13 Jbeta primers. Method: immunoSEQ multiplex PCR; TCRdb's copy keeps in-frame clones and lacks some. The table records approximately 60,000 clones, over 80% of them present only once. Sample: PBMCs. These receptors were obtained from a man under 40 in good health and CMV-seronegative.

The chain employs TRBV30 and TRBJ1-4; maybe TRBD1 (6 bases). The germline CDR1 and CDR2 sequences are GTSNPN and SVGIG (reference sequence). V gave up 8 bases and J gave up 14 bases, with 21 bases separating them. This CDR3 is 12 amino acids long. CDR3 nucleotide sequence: TGTGCCGGCGCAGAGCTGACGGACAGTCTGTTTTTT. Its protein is CAGAELTDSLFF.

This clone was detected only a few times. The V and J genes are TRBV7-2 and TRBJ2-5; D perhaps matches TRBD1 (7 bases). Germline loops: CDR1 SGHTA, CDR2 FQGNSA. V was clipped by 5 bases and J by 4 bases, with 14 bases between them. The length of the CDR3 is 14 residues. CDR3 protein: CASSVRQGGETQYF. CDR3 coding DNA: TGTGCCAGCAGCGTCCGACAGGGAGGAGAGACCCAGTACTTC.

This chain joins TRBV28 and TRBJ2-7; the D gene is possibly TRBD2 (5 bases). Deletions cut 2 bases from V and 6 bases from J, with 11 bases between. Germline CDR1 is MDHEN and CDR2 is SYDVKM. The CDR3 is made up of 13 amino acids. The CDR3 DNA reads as TGTGCCAGCAGTTTAACCGGGGTCCCCGAGCAGTACTTC. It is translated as CASSLTGVPEQYF.

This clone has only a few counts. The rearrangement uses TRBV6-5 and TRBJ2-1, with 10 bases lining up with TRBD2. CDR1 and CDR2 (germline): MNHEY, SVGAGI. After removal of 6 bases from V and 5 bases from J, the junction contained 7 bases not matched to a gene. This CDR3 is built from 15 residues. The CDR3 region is CASRVPGLANNEQFF. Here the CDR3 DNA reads TGTGCCAGCAGGGTCCCGGGACTAGCGAACAATGAGCAGTTCTTC.

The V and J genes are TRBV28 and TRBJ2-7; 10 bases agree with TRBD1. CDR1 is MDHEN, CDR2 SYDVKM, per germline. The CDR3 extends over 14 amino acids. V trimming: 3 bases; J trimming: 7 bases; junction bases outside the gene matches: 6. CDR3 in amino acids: CASSLRQGAKEQYF. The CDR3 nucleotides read TGTGCCAGCAGTTTGAGACAGGGGGCCAAGGAGCAGTACTTC.

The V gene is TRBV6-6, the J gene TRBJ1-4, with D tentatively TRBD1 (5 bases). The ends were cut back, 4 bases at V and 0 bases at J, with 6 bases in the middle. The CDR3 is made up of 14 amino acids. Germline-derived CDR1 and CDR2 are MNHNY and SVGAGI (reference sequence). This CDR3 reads CASSLGATNEKLFF. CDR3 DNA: TGTGCCAGCAGTTTAGGGGCAACTAATGAAAAACTGTTTTTT.

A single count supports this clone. CDR3 bases: TGTGCCAGCAGCTTCGCGGCAGGGCGCTACGAGCAGTACTTC. This gives the protein CASSFAAGRYEQYF. J is TRBJ2-7 and V is TRBV11-2, with D perhaps matching TRBD1 (5 bases). The germline V gene encodes CDR1 SGHAT and CDR2 FQNNGV. Trimming removed 3 bases from V and 3 bases from J, with 12 bases in between. The CDR3 runs 14 residues.

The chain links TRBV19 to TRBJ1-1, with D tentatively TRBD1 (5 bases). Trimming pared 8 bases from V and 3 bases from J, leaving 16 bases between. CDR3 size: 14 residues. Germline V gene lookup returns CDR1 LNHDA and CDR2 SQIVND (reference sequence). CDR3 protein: CASQRFGGYTEAFF. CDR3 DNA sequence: TGTGCCAGTCAGCGGTTCGGGGGGTACACTGAAGCTTTCTTT. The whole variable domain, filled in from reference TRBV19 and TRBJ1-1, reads DGGITQSPKYLFRKEGQNVTLSCEQNLNHDAMYWYRQDPGQGLRLIYYSQIVNDFQKGDIAEGYSVSREKKESFPLTVTSAQKNPTAFYLCASQRFGGYTEAFFGQGTRLTVV.

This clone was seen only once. In DNA form, the CDR3 reads TGTGCCAGCAGCTACACAGTTCGTTCGGCGGGGCGTGAACGTGGCTACACCTTC. Encoded protein: CASSYTVRSAGRERGYTF. V and J are TRBV27 and TRBJ1-2, with D tentatively TRBD1 (5 bases). V lost 6 bases, J lost 7 bases, and 30 bases lay in between. Germline V CDR1 and CDR2: MNHEY, SMNVEV (reference sequence). The CDR3 has 18 residues.

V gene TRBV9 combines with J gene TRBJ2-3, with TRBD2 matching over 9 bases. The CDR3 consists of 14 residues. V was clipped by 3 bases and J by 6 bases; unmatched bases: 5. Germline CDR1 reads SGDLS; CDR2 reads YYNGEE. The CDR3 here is CASSAGLAYDTQYF. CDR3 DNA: TGTGCCAGCAGCGCGGGACTAGCATACGATACGCAGTATTTT.

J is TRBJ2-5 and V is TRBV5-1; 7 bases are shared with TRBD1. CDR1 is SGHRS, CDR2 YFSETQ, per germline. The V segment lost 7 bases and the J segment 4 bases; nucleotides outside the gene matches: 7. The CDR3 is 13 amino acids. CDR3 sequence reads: CASHKQGLETQYF. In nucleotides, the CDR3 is TGCGCCAGCCATAAACAGGGGTTAGAGACCCAGTACTTC.

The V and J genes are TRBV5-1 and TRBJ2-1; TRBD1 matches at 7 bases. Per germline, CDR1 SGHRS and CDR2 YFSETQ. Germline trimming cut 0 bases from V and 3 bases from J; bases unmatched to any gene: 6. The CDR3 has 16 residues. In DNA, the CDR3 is TGCGCCAGCAGCTTGGGAGGGGGCATAGGCTACAATGAGCAGTTCTTC. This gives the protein CASSLGGGIGYNEQFF.

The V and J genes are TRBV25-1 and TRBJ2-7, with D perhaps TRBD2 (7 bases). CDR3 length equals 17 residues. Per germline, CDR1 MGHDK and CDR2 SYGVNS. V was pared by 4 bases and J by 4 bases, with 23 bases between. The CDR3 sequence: CASSGNVGRGRGYEQYF. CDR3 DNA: TGTGCCAGCAGTGGCAATGTAGGGAGGGGGAGGGGGTACGAGCAGTACTTC.

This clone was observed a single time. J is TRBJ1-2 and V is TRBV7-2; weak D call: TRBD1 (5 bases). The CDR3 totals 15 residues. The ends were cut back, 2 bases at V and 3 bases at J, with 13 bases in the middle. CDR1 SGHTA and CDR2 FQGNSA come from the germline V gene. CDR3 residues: CASSLTQGWDYGYTF. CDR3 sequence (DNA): TGTGCCAGCAGCTTAACTCAGGGTTGGGACTATGGCTACACCTTC.

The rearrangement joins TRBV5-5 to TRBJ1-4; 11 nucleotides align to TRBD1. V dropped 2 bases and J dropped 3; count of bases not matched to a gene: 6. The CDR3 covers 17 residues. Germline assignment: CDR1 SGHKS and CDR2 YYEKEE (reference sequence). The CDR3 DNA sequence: TGTGCCAGCAGCTTAGGGACAGGGGGTCGGTCTAATGAAAAACTGTTTTTT. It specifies CASSLGTGGRSNEKLFF. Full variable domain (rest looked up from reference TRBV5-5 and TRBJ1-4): DAGVTQSPTHLIKTRGQQVTLRCSPISGHKSVSWYQQVLGQGPQFIFQYYEKEERGRGNFPDRFSARQFPNYSSELNVNALLLGDSALYLCASSLGTGGRSNEKLFFGSGTQLSVL.

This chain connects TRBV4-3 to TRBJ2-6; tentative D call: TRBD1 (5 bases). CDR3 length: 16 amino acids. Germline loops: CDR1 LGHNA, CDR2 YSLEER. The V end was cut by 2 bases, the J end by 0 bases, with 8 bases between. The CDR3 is CASSQTTVSGANVLTF. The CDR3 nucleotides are TGCGCCAGCAGCCAAACGACAGTCTCTGGGGCCAACGTCCTGACTTTC.

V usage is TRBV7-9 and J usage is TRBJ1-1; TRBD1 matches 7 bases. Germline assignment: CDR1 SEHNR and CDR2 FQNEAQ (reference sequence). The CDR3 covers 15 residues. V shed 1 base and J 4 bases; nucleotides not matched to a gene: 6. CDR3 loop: CASSLVSSGGTEAFF. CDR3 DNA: TGTGCCAGCAGCTTAGTCTCGTCAGGGGGCACTGAAGCTTTCTTT.

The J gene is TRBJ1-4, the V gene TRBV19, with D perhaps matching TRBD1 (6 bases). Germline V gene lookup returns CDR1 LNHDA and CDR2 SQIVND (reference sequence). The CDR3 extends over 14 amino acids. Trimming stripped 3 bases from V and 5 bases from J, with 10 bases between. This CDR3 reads CASSMWQGNEKLFF. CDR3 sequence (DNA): TGTGCCAGTAGTATGTGGCAGGGGAATGAAAAACTGTTTTTT.

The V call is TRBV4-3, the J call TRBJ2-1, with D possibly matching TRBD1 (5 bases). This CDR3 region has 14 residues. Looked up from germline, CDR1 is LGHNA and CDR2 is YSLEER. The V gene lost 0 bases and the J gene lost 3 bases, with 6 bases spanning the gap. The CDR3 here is CASSQDRDYNEQFF. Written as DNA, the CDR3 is TGCGCCAGCAGCCAAGACAGGGACTACAATGAGCAGTTCTTC.

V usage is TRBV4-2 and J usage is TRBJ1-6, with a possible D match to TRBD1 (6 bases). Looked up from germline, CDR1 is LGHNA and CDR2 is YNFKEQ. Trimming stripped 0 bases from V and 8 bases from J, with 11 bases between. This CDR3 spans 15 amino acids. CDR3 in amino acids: CASSQDSTGDSPLHF. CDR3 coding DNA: TGTGCCAGCAGCCAAGATTCGACAGGTGATTCACCCCTCCACTTT.